Below, 18 T cell receptor beta chains from the same sample are listed, as sequenced in a study of shared clonotypes between healthy human individuals. Only in-frame clones appear in the TCRdb table, and some are missing; sequencing was by immunoSEQ multiplex PCR. This table has some 2,100,000 clones, approximately 94% appearing once. The naive CD8 fraction comprised CD45RO-negative cells positively selected for CCR7 and excluded terminally differentiated effector memory CD45RA+ cells. Sequencing was done on a sample of naive CD8+ T cells from PBMCs. These receptors were obtained from a man between 18 and 35 years old in good health. Some clones in this sample may be carry-over from other donors' samples.

The rearrangement links TRBV5-4 to TRBJ2-1, with 11 bases matching TRBD2. CDR3 length: 18 residues. The ends lost 4 bases at V and 6 bases at J; junction bases unmatched: 15. CDR1 SGHNT and CDR2 YYREEE come from the germline V gene (reference sequence). The CDR3 region has the DNA TGTGCCAGCAGCGGGGGACTAGCGGAACCCCCGCCAGGCAATGAGCAGTTCTTC. Its translation is CASSGGLAEPPPGNEQFF.

The chain uses TRBV7-2 and TRBJ2-4; 7 nucleotides agree with TRBD1. The CDR3 covers 16 residues. With V trimmed by 4 bases and J by 0 bases, 6 bases remained unmatched. The germline V gene encodes CDR1 SGHTA and CDR2 FQGNSA. Written as DNA, the CDR3 is TGTGCCAGCAGCTCGGGGACAGTTCTAGCCAAAAACATTCAGTACTTC. It yields the protein CASSSGTVLAKNIQYF.

As regards this clone: Distinct nucleotide sequences in the sample also encode this CDR3. The chain couples TRBV19 to TRBJ2-5, with D uncertain. CDR1 and CDR2 (germline): LNHDA, SQIVND (reference sequence). V was shortened by 5 bases and J by 1 base, with 8 bases between the two germline ends. This CDR3 is 13 amino acids long. The CDR3 is CASSGRLQETQYF. The CDR3 DNA reads TGTGCCAGTAGTGGACGGCTCCAAGAGACCCAGTACTTC.

The chain joins TRBV9 to TRBJ2-7; 14 bases are a match to TRBD2. The CDR3 loop spans 18 amino acids. Germline lookup yields CDR1 SGDLS and CDR2 YYNGEE. The ends lost 3 bases at V and 1 base at J; junction bases unmatched: 9. As DNA, the CDR3 is TGTGCCAGCAGCGCAGGACTAGCGGGAGGCGGGGATTCCTACGAGCAGTACTTC. Protein sequence: CASSAGLAGGGDSYEQYF.

The chain uses TRBV28 and TRBJ2-5, with a tentative D call TRBD1 (5 bases). The end of the DNA aligns better with TRBJ2-7, so the J call may be wrong. CDR3 length: 11 residues. CDR1 MDHEN and CDR2 SYDVKM come from the germline V gene. The DNA of the CDR3 is TGTGCCAGCATCCTAAGGGGCGAGCAGTACTTC. This sequence encodes CASILRGEQYF.

V gene TRBV4-3 combines with J gene TRBJ1-2, with D hard to call. Germline CDR1 and CDR2: LGHNA and YSLEER. Trimming cost V 3 bases and J 8 bases, with 13 bases left between them. This CDR3 is built from 13 residues. CDR3 DNA: TGCGCCAGCAGCCACCAAAGCGGCTCGGGCTACACCTTC. Protein sequence: CASSHQSGSGYTF.

The gene calls are TRBV11-2 and TRBJ2-1; D is unclear. Deletions cut 5 bases from V and 12 bases from J, with 14 bases between. Germline assignment: CDR1 SGHAT and CDR2 FQNNGV. The CDR3 totals 12 residues. CDR3 residues: CASSGQEGRQFF. CDR3 coding DNA: TGTGCCAGCAGCGGTCAGGAAGGGCGGCAGTTCTTC.

This clone was found once. This chain links TRBV27 with TRBJ2-5; tentatively, D is TRBD1 (6 bases). CDR1 is MNHEY, CDR2 SMNVEV, per germline (reference sequence). The CDR3 is 13 amino acids. Trimming stripped 4 bases from V and 4 bases from J, with 10 bases between. The CDR3 DNA sequence: TGTGCCAGCAGTTACGCCAGGGGAGAGACCCAGTACTTC. Translation gives CASSYARGETQYF.

The rearrangement uses TRBV21-1 and TRBJ1-5; the table's D call of TRBD1 was not tested on the DNA. TRBV21-1 is annotated as a pseudogene. CDR3 size: 18 residues. The CDR3 reads CASISTLGQGSGDQPQHF. In DNA form, the CDR3 reads TGTGCCAGCATCTCCACCCTGGGACAGGGGAGTGGAGATCAGCCCCAGCATTTT.

The genes are TRBV7-3 and TRBJ1-1; D unresolved. The CDR3 contains 10 residues. CDR1 is SGHTA, CDR2 FQGTGA, per germline. Trimming took off 9 bases at V and 7 bases at J, with 9 bases between the two ends. The CDR3 DNA follows: TGTGCCAGAGAGAAGGGTGAAGCTTTCTTT. It translates to CAREKGEAFF. Using reference TRBV7-3 and TRBJ1-1 for the parts outside the CDR3, the full variable domain is GAGVSQTPSNKVTEKGKYVELRCDPISGHTALYWYRQSLGQGPEFLIYFQGTGAADDSGLPNDRFFAVRPEGSVSTLKIQRTERGDSAVYLCAREKGEAFFGQGTRLTVV.

This rearrangement joins TRBV18 to TRBJ2-7; D is tentatively TRBD1 or TRBD2 (5 bases each). V lost 4 bases and J 1 base, leaving 14 bases between the germline ends. The CDR3 length is 15 residues. The germline V gene encodes CDR1 KGHSH and CDR2 LQKENI. For the CDR3, the DNA is TGTGCCAGCTCACAACAGCCGAGGGGTTCCTACGAGCAGTACTTC. Residues: CASSQQPRGSYEQYF.

The rearrangement joins TRBV11-2 to TRBJ2-7, with 7 bases fitting TRBD1. Germline CDR1 and CDR2: SGHAT and FQNNGV. With 6 bases clipped from V and 3 bases from J, the junction kept 11 bases outside the gene matches. This CDR3 contains 15 residues. The CDR3 protein is CASRRQGQKSYEQYF. DNA for the CDR3: TGTGCCAGCAGACGACAGGGACAGAAAAGCTACGAGCAGTACTTC. The full variable domain, with the rest looked up from reference TRBV11-2 and TRBJ2-7, is EAGVAQSPRYKIIEKRQSVAFWCNPISGHATLYWYQQILGQGPKLLIQFQNNGVVDDSQLPKDRFSAERLKGVDSTLKIQPAKLEDSAVYLCASRRQGQKSYEQYFGPGTRLTVT.

The V gene is TRBV27, the J gene TRBJ2-7, with D possibly being TRBD2 (6 bases). Between the trimmed V and J ends, which lost 3 bases and 6 bases, there was a span of 15 bases. The CDR3 contains 14 residues. Germline V gene data show CDR1 as MNHEY and CDR2 as SMNVEV (reference sequence). The CDR3, as DNA: TGTGCCAGCAGTTTGGGGACTCCCCCGATCGAGCAGTACTTC. This gives the protein CASSLGTPPIEQYF.

This clone has more than one count but fewer than ten. The J gene is TRBJ1-5, the V gene TRBV19, with D possibly being TRBD1 (5 bases). CDR3 length equals 14 residues. Trimming left V 8 bases short and J 0 bases short, with 11 bases between. CDR1 and CDR2 (germline): LNHDA, SQIVND (reference sequence). CDR3 DNA sequence: TGTGCCAGTGGGGGACGGAATAGCAATCAGCCCCAGCATTTT. Its protein product is CASGGRNSNQPQHF. Full variable domain (outside the CDR3, taken from reference TRBV19 and TRBJ1-5): DGGITQSPKYLFRKEGQNVTLSCEQNLNHDAMYWYRQDPGQGLRLIYYSQIVNDFQKGDIAEGYSVSREKKESFPLTVTSAQKNPTAFYLCASGGRNSNQPQHFGDGTRLSIL.

The chain employs TRBV15 and TRBJ1-1, with D tentatively TRBD1 (5 bases). The length of the CDR3 is 16 residues. The V gene's germline CDR1 is LNHNV and CDR2 YYDKDF (reference sequence). V lost 1 base and J lost 1, with 13 bases in between. The CDR3 DNA sequence: TGTGCCACCAGCAGAGGGGGTGAGGGGACGAACACTGAAGCTTTCTTT. This gives the protein CATSRGGEGTNTEAFF.

V usage is TRBV5-1 and J usage is TRBJ2-1, with 10 bases that match TRBD1. Germline V gene lookup returns CDR1 SGHRS and CDR2 YFSETQ. This CDR3 has 15 amino acids. The trim removed 3 bases at V and 7 bases at J, leaving 7 bases unmatched. In nucleotides, the CDR3 is TGCGCCAGCAGCTCCCAGGACAGGGGGGTGAATGAGCAGTTCTTC. Translating it yields CASSSQDRGVNEQFF.

The chain links TRBV7-9 to TRBJ2-5, with D perhaps matching TRBD1 or TRBD2 (5 bases each). This CDR3 is 15 amino acids long. Trimming removed 2 bases from V and 4 bases from J, with 14 bases in between. Germline V gene data show CDR1 as SEHNR and CDR2 as FQNEAQ (reference sequence). CDR3 residues: CASSLFRGDGETQYF. In DNA, the CDR3 is TGTGCCAGCAGCTTATTTCGAGGGGATGGAGAGACCCAGTACTTC.

The table lists this clone with a count of one. J is TRBJ2-1 and V is TRBV28; 11 nucleotides align to TRBD2. The CDR3 sequence is 18 residues long. Germline lookup yields CDR1 MDHEN and CDR2 SYDVKM. J gave up 0 bases and V 2 bases, and 6 bases lay outside the gene matches. The CDR3 here is CASSLVLAGVSSYNEQFF. CDR3 sequence (DNA): TGTGCCAGCAGTTTAGTACTAGCGGGAGTTTCCTCCTACAATGAGCAGTTCTTC.